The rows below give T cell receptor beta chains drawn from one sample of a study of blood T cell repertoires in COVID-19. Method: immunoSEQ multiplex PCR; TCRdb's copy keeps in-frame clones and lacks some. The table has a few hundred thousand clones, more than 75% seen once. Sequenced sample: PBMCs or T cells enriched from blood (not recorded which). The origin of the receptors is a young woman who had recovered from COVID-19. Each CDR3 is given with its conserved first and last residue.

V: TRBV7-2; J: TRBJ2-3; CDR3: CASSLVSGGRTDTQYF
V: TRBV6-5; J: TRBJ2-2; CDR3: CASSYWGGATGELFF
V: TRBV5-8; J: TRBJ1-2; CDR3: CASSFPGGRNYGYTF
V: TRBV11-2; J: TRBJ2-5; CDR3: CASSLVGQVNQETQYF
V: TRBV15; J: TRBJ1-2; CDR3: CATSREDGLGGYTF
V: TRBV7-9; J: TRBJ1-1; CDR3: CASSSPQGKGAEAFF
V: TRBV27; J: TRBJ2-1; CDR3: CASRRGRVGGFEDEQFF
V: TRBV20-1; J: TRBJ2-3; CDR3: CSASPLAGNTDTQYF
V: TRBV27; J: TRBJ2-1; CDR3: CASSLSLLTGLAGVNEQFF
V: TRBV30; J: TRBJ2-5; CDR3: CAWSGTSAQETQYF
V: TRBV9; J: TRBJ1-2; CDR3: CASSSVWGQNYGYTF
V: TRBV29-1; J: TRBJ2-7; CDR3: CSAGLAGGGEQYF
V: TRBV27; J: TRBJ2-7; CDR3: CASGKQGYEQYF
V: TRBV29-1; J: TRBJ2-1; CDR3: CSVDGLAGGMSSSYNEQFF
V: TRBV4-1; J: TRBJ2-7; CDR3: CASSQKTSGRVYEQYF
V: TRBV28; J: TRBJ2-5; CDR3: CASSLDRGGETQYF
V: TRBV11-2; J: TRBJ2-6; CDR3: CASSLNRLAGNSGANVLTF
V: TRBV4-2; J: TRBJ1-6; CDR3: CASSHAPQGTNSPLHF
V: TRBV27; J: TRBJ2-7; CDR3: CASSSRSLPSEQYF
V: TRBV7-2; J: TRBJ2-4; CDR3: CASSLALAKNIQYF
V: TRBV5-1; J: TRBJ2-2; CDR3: CASSPGQRAGELFF
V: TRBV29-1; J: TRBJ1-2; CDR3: CSVEQVDSISGYTF
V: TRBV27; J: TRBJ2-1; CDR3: CASSQRRASHNEQFF
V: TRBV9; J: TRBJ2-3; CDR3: CASTVGAGGPSTDTQYF
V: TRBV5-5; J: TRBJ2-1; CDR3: CASSLTGGPYNEQFF
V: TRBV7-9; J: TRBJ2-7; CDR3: CASSVGGTGDSVEQYF
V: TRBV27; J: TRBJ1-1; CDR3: CASSLFPRTEAFF
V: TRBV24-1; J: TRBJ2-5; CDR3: CATSDGAGGQETQYF
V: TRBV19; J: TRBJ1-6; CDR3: CASSKHPTGESSYNSPLHF
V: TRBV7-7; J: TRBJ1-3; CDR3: CASSVSMGRGNTIYF
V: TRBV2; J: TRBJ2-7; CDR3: CASNQGASLSYEQYF